The present T cell receptor (beta chain) was sequenced within a study of blood T cell repertoires in COVID-19. Overall study: Whether acute or convalescent, the COVID-19 samples came from the United States, Italy and Spain.

Per the authors' pipeline: Reference gene primers were amplified, and this amplification served to estimate nucleated cell counts. Profiled with immunoSEQ multiplex PCR; TCRdb holds only in-frame clones, not every one. That table supplies the V and J calls and clone size; D and trimming were determined from the DNA. This sample yields under 150,000 clones, of which 85% to 90% are seen a single time; 8% to 11% belongs to the top ten. The sample holds one count of this clone. There are 15 residues in the CDR3. V trimming: 6 bases; J trimming: 7 bases; junction bases outside the gene matches: 8. Germline V gene lookup returns CDR1 MDHEN and CDR2 SYDVKM.

The TCR originated in a man in his fifties or sixties with active or convalescent COVID-19. The gene calls are TRBV28 and TRBJ1-5; 11 nucleotides align to TRBD1. Specimen: peripheral blood. The CDR3 loop is CASRDGTGGSQPQHF. In DNA, the CDR3 is TGTGCCAGCAGAGATGGGACAGGGGGTTCCCAGCCCCAGCATTTT.